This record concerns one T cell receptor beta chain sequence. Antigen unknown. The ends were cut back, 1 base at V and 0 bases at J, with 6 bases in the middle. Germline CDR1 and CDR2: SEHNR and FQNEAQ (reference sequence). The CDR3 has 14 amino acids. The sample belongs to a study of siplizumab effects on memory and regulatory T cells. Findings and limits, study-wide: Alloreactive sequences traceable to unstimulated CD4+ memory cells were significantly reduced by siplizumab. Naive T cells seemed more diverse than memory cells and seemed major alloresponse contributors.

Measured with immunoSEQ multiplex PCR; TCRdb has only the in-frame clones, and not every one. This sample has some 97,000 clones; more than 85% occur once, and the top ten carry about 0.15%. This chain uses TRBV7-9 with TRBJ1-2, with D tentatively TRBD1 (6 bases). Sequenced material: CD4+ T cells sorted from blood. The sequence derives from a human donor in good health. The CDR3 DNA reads TGTGCCAGCAGCTTAGGGACAGCTAACTATGGCTACACCTTC. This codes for CASSLGTANYGYTF. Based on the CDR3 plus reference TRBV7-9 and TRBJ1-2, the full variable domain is DTGVSQNPRHKITKRGQNVTFRCDPISEHNRLYWYRQTLGQGPEFLTYFQNEAQLEKSRLLSDRFSAERPKGSFSTLEIQRTEQGDSAMYLCASSLGTANYGYTFGSGTRLTVV.